The next 10 T cell receptor beta chains were all read from a single sample in a study of regulatory T cells. The primer mix had 52 TRBV and 13 TRBJ primers. Produced via immunoSEQ multiplex PCR; TCRdb's table is partial and in-frame only. This sample carries about 5,900 clones, approximately 84% of them seen once, and the ten largest clones take around 29%. Material: CD8+ T cells sorted from blood. These receptors came from a child aged 5 to 17 with CD3G deficiency.

This clone was detected only a few times. This rearrangement joins TRBV11-3 to TRBJ2-2; perhaps TRBD1 as D (5 bases). CDR1 and CDR2 from the germline V gene are SGHNT and YENEEA. This CDR3 spans 15 amino acids. Trimming removed 5 bases from V and 4 bases from J, with 14 bases in between. CDR3 region: CASSTREDSTGELFF. The CDR3 DNA reads as TGTGCCAGCAGCACACGCGAAGACAGCACCGGGGAGCTGTTTTTT.

The J gene is TRBJ2-1, the V gene TRBV27; 9 bases are a match to TRBD1. Germline V gene data show CDR1 as MNHEY and CDR2 as SMNVEV (reference sequence). CDR3 length: 18 residues. V gave up 3 bases and J gave up 8 bases; unmatched junction bases: 17. The CDR3 reads CASSLQPPGQGSQDEQFF. CDR3 nucleotides: TGTGCCAGCAGTTTGCAACCCCCGGGACAGGGTTCTCAGGATGAGCAGTTCTTC.

The chain employs TRBV6-6 and TRBJ2-7; no clear D gene. Trimming stripped 0 bases from V and 4 bases from J, with 4 bases between. CDR1 is MNHNY, CDR2 SVGAGI, per germline (reference sequence). The CDR3 length is 12 residues. The CDR3, as DNA: TGTGCCAGCAGTTACTCGCAATACGAGCAGTACTTC. This gives the protein CASSYSQYEQYF.

This sequence joins TRBV12-5 and TRBJ2-2, with D maybe TRBD2 (5 bases). CDR1 LGHNT and CDR2 FRNRAP come from the germline V gene. Deletions cut 2 bases from V and 4 bases from J, with 8 bases between. The CDR3 is made up of 14 amino acids. In nucleotides, the CDR3 is TGTGCTAGTGGTTTGAGCGGACCCACCGGGGAGCTGTTTTTT. Its protein is CASGLSGPTGELFF. The whole variable domain, remainder taken from reference TRBV12-5 and TRBJ2-2, is DARVTQTPRHKVTEMGQEVTMRCQPILGHNTVFWYRQTMMQGLELLAYFRNRAPLDDSGMPKDRFSAEMPDATLATLKIQPSEPRDSAVYFCASGLSGPTGELFFGEGSRLTVL.

The chain has TRBV28 and TRBJ2-7; no firm D call. This CDR3 contains 13 residues. CDR1 is MDHEN, CDR2 SYDVKM, per germline. V lost 8 bases, J lost 3 bases, and 14 bases lay in between. CDR3 residues: CASSPGHGYEQYF. The CDR3 DNA reads as TGTGCCAGCTCTCCGGGCCATGGCTACGAGCAGTACTTC. The variable domain in full, completed from reference TRBV28 and TRBJ2-7, reads DVKVTQSSRYLVKRTGEKVFLECVQDMDHENMFWYRQDPGLGLRLIYFSYDVKMKEKGDIPEGYSVSREKKERFSLILESASTNQTSMYLCASSPGHGYEQYFGPGTRLTVT.

The CDR3 sequence is CAWSSWGRATGELFF. CDR3 nucleotides: TGTGCCTGGAGTTCTTGGGGCAGGGCCACCGGGGAGCTGTTTTTT. The rearrangement uses TRBV30 and TRBJ2-2; TRBD1 is a possible D gene (5 bases). Germline V gene sequence: CDR1 GTSNPN, CDR2 SVGIG (reference sequence). V was shortened by 2 bases and J by 4 bases, with 14 bases between the two germline ends. This CDR3 spans 15 amino acids.

The chain is built from TRBV13 and TRBJ2-5, with a weak D call TRBD2 (6 bases). Germline CDR1 is PRHDT and CDR2 is FYEKMQ (reference sequence). Trimming left V 3 bases short and J 5 bases short, with 16 bases between. The CDR3 contains 15 residues. In DNA form, the CDR3 reads TGTGCCAGCAGCTTTTCCAGGAACGGAGGGGAGACCCAGTACTTC. Protein: CASSFSRNGGETQYF.

The rearrangement links TRBV20-1 to TRBJ2-5, with unresolved D. The CDR3 extends over 11 amino acids. CDR1 and CDR2 from the germline V gene are DFQATT and SNEGSKA (reference sequence). With 0 bases removed from V and 3 bases from J, the gap between germline ends came to 2 bases. The CDR3 DNA reads as TGCAGTGCTAGAGAGGAAGAGACCCAGTACTTC. Translated: CSAREEETQYF.

This rearrangement joins TRBV5-6 to TRBJ2-1, with a weak D call TRBD2 (5 bases). The ends were cut back, 2 bases at V and 10 bases at J, with 25 bases in the middle. The CDR3 contains 17 residues. Germline CDR1 is SGHDT and CDR2 is YYEEEE. CDR3 residues: CASSLEGKASSSREQFF. CDR3 in DNA: TGTGCCAGCAGCTTAGAGGGAAAGGCTAGCTCGTCCAGGGAGCAGTTCTTC.

This chain joins TRBV6-1 and TRBJ2-6, with D possibly matching TRBD2 (5 bases). This CDR3 comprises 15 residues. Germline V lookup: CDR1 MNHNS, CDR2 SASEGT. Between the trimmed V and J ends, which lost 1 base and 3 bases, there was a span of 7 bases. Here the CDR3 reads CASSEDRGGANVLTF. CDR3 bases: TGTGCCAGCAGTGAAGATCGGGGTGGGGCCAACGTCCTGACTTTC.